Listed here are 14 T cell receptor beta chains from one sample, sequenced in a study of a mutant IDH1 vaccine in newly diagnosed glioma. These TCRs' antigens remain unknown. Here immunoSEQ multiplex PCR was the method, and the copy in TCRdb shows in-frame clones only, minus some. The sample shows roughly 50,000 clones, over 60% of them seen only once. Time point of the sample: week 47, end of study. Each dose of the vaccine consisted of 300 ug of mutant IDH1 20-mer peptide, with topical imiquimod. The sequences come from PBMCs, collected from a glioma patient whose treatment included an IDH1 peptide vaccine. The receptors were gathered from a woman between 40 and 55 years old with glioma. Some clones in this sample may be carry-over from other donors' samples.

The V call is TRBV6-1, the J call TRBJ1-3; no clear D gene. The CDR3 length is 17 residues. CDR1 and CDR2 (germline): MNHNS, SASEGT. V lost 1 base to trimming and J lost 1 base, with 14 bases between them. CDR3 DNA sequence: TGTGCCAGCAGTGAAGAAGGTGAGGGCTTGTCTGGAAACACCATATATTTT. Translation gives CASSEEGEGLSGNTIYF.

The J gene is TRBJ2-7, the V gene TRBV10-3, with unresolved D. The CDR3 consists of 13 residues. V lost 9 bases and J lost 1, with 13 bases in between. Germline CDR1 is ENHRY and CDR2 is SYGVKD. Written as DNA, the CDR3 is TGTGCCATTGGTTTTCCCCCTTCCTACGAGCAGTACTTC. This translates into CAIGFPPSYEQYF.

This clone was recorded a few times. V usage is TRBV11-2 and J usage is TRBJ1-1; the D gene is possibly TRBD1 (5 bases). CDR3 length: 15 amino acids. Trimming removed 6 bases from V and 1 base from J, with 15 bases in between. The germline gives CDR1 SGHAT, CDR2 FQNNGV. The CDR3 DNA reads TGTGCCAGCAGTCCAGGGTCCTGGGGGAACACTGAAGCTTTCTTT. Amino acids: CASSPGSWGNTEAFF.

The chain is built from TRBV25-1 and TRBJ1-2, with 8 bases that match TRBD1. This CDR3 region has 17 residues. Germline V gene data show CDR1 as MGHDK and CDR2 as SYGVNS. V trimming: 1 base; J trimming: 6 bases; junction bases outside the gene matches: 13. CDR3 DNA sequence: TGTGCCAGCAGTGAATTCATGACTATTCAGGGGGCTGATGGCTACACCTTC. It is translated as CASSEFMTIQGADGYTF.

In this sample, this clone turned up once. V and J are TRBV14 and TRBJ1-1; D not certain. CDR3 length: 14 residues. Per the germline V gene, CDR1 is SGHDN and CDR2 is FVKESK. Trimming took 7 bases from V and 0 from J, leaving 12 bases between them. This chain's CDR3 is CASKGELVNTEAFF. The DNA for the CDR3 is TGTGCCAGCAAGGGAGAGTTAGTGAACACTGAAGCTTTCTTT.

The V gene is TRBV6-5, the J gene TRBJ2-7; D is possibly TRBD2 (6 bases). Trimming removed 6 bases from V and 3 bases from J, with 18 bases in between. The CDR3 is made up of 15 amino acids. Germline V CDR1 and CDR2: MNHEY, SVGAGI. The CDR3 DNA sequence: TGTGCCAGCAGGGGATCGGGGACTCTACGCTACGAGCAGTACTTC. The encoded protein is CASRGSGTLRYEQYF.

The chain employs TRBV29-1 and TRBJ2-7; 8 nucleotides match TRBD1. Germline lookup yields CDR1 SQVTM and CDR2 ANQGSEA. The ends lost 6 bases at V and 2 bases at J; junction bases unmatched: 6. The CDR3 is 13 amino acids. CDR3 protein: CSVPGQGTYEQYF. As DNA, the CDR3 is TGCAGCGTCCCCGGACAGGGTACCTACGAGCAGTACTTC.

J is TRBJ1-1 and V is TRBV5-4; D gene ambiguous. Between the trimmed V and J ends, which lost 0 bases and 4 bases, there was a span of 13 bases. Germline assignment: CDR1 SGHNT and CDR2 YYREEE (reference sequence). There are 15 residues in the CDR3. Here the CDR3 DNA reads TGTGCCAGCAGCTTGGTAAGGATGAAGGGCACTGAAGCTTTCTTT. Its protein is CASSLVRMKGTEAFF.

This clone was recorded only once. The chain links TRBV27 to TRBJ2-7, with D maybe TRBD2 (6 bases). CDR1 MNHEY and CDR2 SMNVEV come from the germline V gene (reference sequence). This CDR3 has 14 residues. V was shortened by 3 bases and J by 3 bases, with 12 bases between the two germline ends. The chain's CDR3 is CASSFLGGSYEQYF. CDR3 nucleotide sequence: TGTGCCAGCAGTTTCCTGGGGGGAAGCTACGAGCAGTACTTC.

The J gene is TRBJ2-7, the V gene TRBV7-9; D is possibly TRBD1 (6 bases). There are 13 residues in the CDR3. CDR1 and CDR2 from the germline V gene are SEHNR and FQNEAQ (reference sequence). Trimming shortened V by 2 bases and J by 5 bases, and 10 bases separated the two germline ends. The CDR3 is CASSLNRADEQYF. The CDR3 nucleotides are TGTGCCAGCAGCTTAAACAGGGCAGACGAGCAGTACTTC. The entire variable domain, with the rest obtained from reference TRBV7-9 and TRBJ2-7, is as follows: DTGVSQNPRHKITKRGQNVTFRCDPISEHNRLYWYRQTLGQGPEFLTYFQNEAQLEKSRLLSDRFSAERPKGSFSTLEIQRTEQGDSAMYLCASSLNRADEQYFGPGTRLTVT.

The V call is TRBV7-9, the J call TRBJ1-1, with D uncertain. This CDR3 comprises 11 residues. Trimming took off 3 bases at V and 6 bases at J, with 5 bases between the two ends. Germline CDR1 reads SEHNR; CDR2 reads FQNEAQ (reference sequence). CDR3 coding DNA: TGTGCCAGCAGCTTCGGGGCTGAAGCTTTCTTT. Encoded protein: CASSFGAEAFF.

The rearrangement links TRBV19 to TRBJ1-5; D is unresolved. From germline, CDR1 is LNHDA and CDR2 SQIVND (reference sequence). This CDR3 has 15 residues. V lost 4 bases and J 1 base, leaving 11 bases between the germline ends. The CDR3 nucleotides read TGTGCCAGTAGTACAGATCATCGGAGCAATCAGCCCCAGCATTTT. Its translation: CASSTDHRSNQPQHF.

This chain uses TRBV5-1 with TRBJ1-6; weak D call: TRBD1 (5 bases). CDR3 length: 14 residues. The germline gives CDR1 SGHRS, CDR2 YFSETQ. V lost 0 bases and J lost 10, with 11 bases in between. As DNA, the CDR3 is TGCGCCAGCAGCTTGGCCGGGGCGCCATCACCCCTCCACTTT. This codes for CASSLAGAPSPLHF.

This clone turned up a few times. This chain joins TRBV7-9 and TRBJ1-2; possible D gene TRBD1, 6 bases. V lost 2 bases to trimming and J lost 4 bases, with 14 bases between them. Germline V lookup: CDR1 SEHNR, CDR2 FQNEAQ (reference sequence). The CDR3 sequence is 15 residues long. CDR3 protein: CASSLRGHGFYGYTF. As DNA, the CDR3 is TGTGCCAGCAGCTTACGGGGGCATGGTTTCTATGGCTACACCTTC.